Listed below are T cell receptor beta chains from one sample, sequenced in a study of blood T cell repertoires in COVID-19. Clones were sequenced by immunoSEQ multiplex PCR, and TCRdb holds only the in-frame ones, with some missing. The data hold more than 200,000 clones, with 75% to 90% observed a single time. The sequenced sample was peripheral blood. These TCRs come from a woman of 80 years or more with COVID-19, enrolled during active disease. Each CDR3 is given with its conserved first and last residue. D genes are given only for firm matches. For some rows the clone size is stated as once, few or many, or as a class when expanded; others skip it.

DNA: TGCAGCGTTGTCACTACAAATGGCTACACCTTC; CDR3: CSVVTTNGYTF; size: .; D: .; J: TRBJ1-2; V: TRBV29-1
DNA: TGCGCCAGCAGCTTGGAAGCAGGGATCGGAGCTTTCTTT; CDR3: CASSLEAGIGAFF; size: .; D: .; J: TRBJ1-1; V: TRBV5-1
DNA: TGTGCCAGCGCGGTTCCCTACGAGCAGTACTTC; CDR3: CASAVPYEQYF; size: .; D: .; J: TRBJ2-7; V: TRBV28
DNA: TGTGCCAGCAGCCAACGGGGTGGAGAGGGCTACGAGCAGTACTTC; CDR3: CASSQRGGEGYEQYF; size: .; D: .; J: TRBJ2-7; V: TRBV3-1/TRBV3-2
DNA: TGTGCCAGCAAGGTAGCCGGGGTCTACACTGAAGCTTTCTTT; CDR3: CASKVAGVYTEAFF; size: .; D: .; J: TRBJ1-1; V: TRBV6-5
DNA: TGCAGTGCTAGTCTGCCCGACAATAGCAATCAGCCCCAGCATTTT; CDR3: CSASLPDNSNQPQHF; size: .; D: .; J: TRBJ1-5; V: TRBV20-1
DNA: TGTGCCTGGAGTGTAGCGGGACAGGGATTCTCTGGAAACACCATATATTTT; CDR3: CAWSVAGQGFSGNTIYF; size: few; D: TRBD1; J: TRBJ1-3; V: TRBV30
DNA: TGTGCCAGCAGCTTGTGGGGCCCGGGGAGGGAGACCCAGTACTTC; CDR3: CASSLWGPGRETQYF; size: .; D: .; J: TRBJ2-5; V: TRBV11-2
DNA: TGTGTCTCGATGCCCACAGAGTACTTTGAAGCTTTCTTT; CDR3: CVSMPTEYFEAFF; size: .; D: .; J: TRBJ1-1; V: TRBV19
DNA: TGTGCCAGCAGCTTTAAGCTATTCAATTCACCCCTCCACTTT; CDR3: CASSFKLFNSPLHF; size: .; D: .; J: TRBJ1-6; V: TRBV7-2
DNA: TGTGCCAGCAGCTTAGCGGCTAGCACAGATACGCAGTATTTT; CDR3: CASSLAASTDTQYF; size: .; D: .; J: TRBJ2-3; V: TRBV5-4
DNA: TGCGCCAGCAGCTTGACCCCGGGACAATTCTACGAGCAGTACTTC; CDR3: CASSLTPGQFYEQYF; size: .; D: .; J: TRBJ2-7; V: TRBV5-1
DNA: TGTGCCAACAGTCCAGGGATGTGGGGCACCATATATTTT; CDR3: CANSPGMWGTIYF; size: .; D: .; J: TRBJ1-3; V: TRBV3-1/TRBV3-2
DNA: TGTGCCAGCGAAGGACAGGGCAGAAACACCATATATTTT; CDR3: CASEGQGRNTIYF; size: .; D: TRBD1; J: TRBJ1-3; V: TRBV18
DNA: TGTGCCAGCAGCTTAACTAGCGGGGTGAATGAGCAGTTCTTC; CDR3: CASSLTSGVNEQFF; size: .; D: TRBD2; J: TRBJ2-1; V: TRBV11-2
DNA: TGTGCCAGCTCCCCGCTGGGACAGACAACCTACAATGAGCAGTTCTTC; CDR3: CASSPLGQTTYNEQFF; size: .; D: TRBD1; J: TRBJ2-1; V: TRBV18
DNA: TGTGCCAGCAGTTTAGAGTCAAAGCATGGCTACACCTTC; CDR3: CASSLESKHGYTF; size: once; D: .; J: TRBJ1-2; V: TRBV12-3/TRBV12-4
DNA: TGTGCCAGCAGTTCCGGGACTAGTGCCCACGAGCAGTACTTC; CDR3: CASSSGTSAHEQYF; size: .; D: TRBD2; J: TRBJ2-7; V: TRBV7-8
DNA: TGCAGCGTTGAGGTTGGCTTTGAGACCCAGTACTTC; CDR3: CSVEVGFETQYF; size: .; D: .; J: TRBJ2-5; V: TRBV29-1
DNA: TGTGCCACCAGCAGAGATCGGACAGGTGAAGCTTTCTTT; CDR3: CATSRDRTGEAFF; size: .; D: TRBD1; J: TRBJ1-1; V: TRBV15
DNA: TGTGCCAGCAGCCAAGTACGGGGTGGCTACACCTTC; CDR3: CASSQVRGGYTF; size: .; D: .; J: TRBJ1-2; V: TRBV14
DNA: TGTGCCAGCAGATCACCCGGGACAGGGGGAACCTATGGCTACACCTTC; CDR3: CASRSPGTGGTYGYTF; size: .; D: TRBD1; J: TRBJ1-2; V: TRBV28